This is a list of T cell receptor beta chains from one sample in a study of T cells after yellow fever vaccination. TCRdb reprocessed the 5' RACE reads with MiXCR, giving one entry per CDR3 protein. The sample comprises around 320,000 distinct CDR3 sequences, approximately 8% of which are singletons, and approximately 3.5% rests with the top ten. The sample in question was CD4+ T cells sorted from PBMCs, obtained 5 days after the yellow fever booster vaccination. These receptors came from a man between 18 and 29 years old who received the YFV17D yellow fever vaccine. The CDR3 runs from the conserved cysteine through the conserved F or W. The order of the fields is CDR3 DNA, CDR3 protein, clone size, D gene, J gene, V gene. The D gene is left open where the match is weak. Rows may omit the clone size; those that give it use once, few, many or a size class.

TGTGCCAGCAGTGGGATAGGGCGATCCAAAAACATTCAGTACTTC CASSGIGRSKNIQYF - - TRBJ2-4 TRBV6-6
TGTGCCAGCAGTCTGGGCCAGGGATATACAGATACGCAGTATTTT CASSLGQGYTDTQYF few - TRBJ2-3 TRBV7-8
TGCAGTGCTAGGAATTGGGGGGGGGCGATGGGAAACACCATATATTTT CSARNWGGAMGNTIYF - - TRBJ1-3 TRBV20-1
TGTGCCAGCAGCACGGACAGGGCGGGTAACATTCAGTACTTC CASSTDRAGNIQYF few TRBD1 TRBJ2-4 TRBV7-8
TGTGCCAGCAGCTTGATCAGGGGTGAGCAGTTCTTC CASSLIRGEQFF few - TRBJ2-1 TRBV5-6
TGTGCCAGCAGCCTCGACAGGGCCCAGTACTTC CASSLDRAQYF - TRBD1 TRBJ2-5 TRBV7-9
TGTGCCAGCAGCCGAGGAGGGACTAGCGAGTCTTACAATGAGCAGTTCTTC CASSRGGTSESYNEQFF - TRBD2 TRBJ2-1 TRBV4-2
TGTGCCAGCAGTCAATACGGGGGGACTAACACCGGGGAGCTGTTTTTT CASSQYGGTNTGELFF few TRBD2 TRBJ2-2 TRBV7-2
TGTGCCAGCAGCTTAATGGCGGGGGGCCCAGATACGCAGTATTTT CASSLMAGGPDTQYF few TRBD2 TRBJ2-3 TRBV7-2
TGCGCCAGCAGCCGCGACCCCGGGACTAACAAAAACATTCAGTACTTC CASSRDPGTNKNIQYF few TRBD2 TRBJ2-4 TRBV4-3
TGTGCCAGCAGTTTGCAGATCCAAGAGACCCAGTACTTC CASSLQIQETQYF - - TRBJ2-5 TRBV6-2/TRBV6-3
TGCGCCAGCAGCTTGGCCAGCCAGATAACTGACGGGGAGCTGTTTTTT CASSLASQITDGELFF few - TRBJ2-2 TRBV5-1
TGTGCCAGCAGTGAGGGTTTTAGGGGGCAAGAGACCCAGTACTTC CASSEGFRGQETQYF - - TRBJ2-5 TRBV25-1
TGTGCCAGCAGCGTTCGGGGGTCTGAGACCCAGTACTTC CASSVRGSETQYF few - TRBJ2-5 TRBV9
TGTGCCAGTATTGTGACAGGGGGCGCAGGCGGGGAGCTGTTTTTT CASIVTGGAGGELFF few TRBD1 TRBJ2-2 TRBV19
TGTGCCAGCAGCCGTTCCGGGACAGGACAAGAGACCCAGTACTTC CASSRSGTGQETQYF many TRBD1 TRBJ2-5 TRBV11-1
TGTGCCAGCAGCCCAGATACTAGCGGGGGCCGCAATGAGCAGTTCTTC CASSPDTSGGRNEQFF few TRBD2 TRBJ2-1 TRBV7-2
TGCGCCAGCAGCCCGGAAGCTAGGATGGGTAATGAGCAGTTCTTC CASSPEARMGNEQFF few - TRBJ2-1 TRBV5-1
TGTGCCAGCAGCTTGATACCGGGACTACAAAGATTGTCCTACAATGAGCAGTTCTTC CASSLIPGLQRLSYNEQFF many TRBD2 TRBJ2-1 TRBV11-2
TGTGCCAGCAGCTTAGTTAGCGACGTTGGGGAGACCCAGTACTTC CASSLVSDVGETQYF - - TRBJ2-5 TRBV7-2
TGCGCCAGCAGCTTCCGGACAGGTCCTGGAAACACCATATATTTT CASSFRTGPGNTIYF - TRBD1 TRBJ1-3 TRBV5-1
TGTGCCATCACAGACAGGGGCGACACCGGGGAGCTGTTTTTT CAITDRGDTGELFF - TRBD1 TRBJ2-2 TRBV10-3
TGTGCCAGCAGTTTGCACGGGAACTATGGCTACACCTTC CASSLHGNYGYTF few - TRBJ1-2 TRBV27
TGTGCCAGCAGCCCGCCGATCAACACCGGGGAGCTGTTTTTT CASSPPINTGELFF few - TRBJ2-2 TRBV2
TGTGCCAGCAGCTTGAGTGGGCACAGGGGGACTTCACCCCTCCACTTT CASSLSGHRGTSPLHF few TRBD1 TRBJ1-6 TRBV7-9
TGTGCCAGCAGCTTAGTCGGGGGCGCGGTGACTGAAGCTTTCTTT CASSLVGGAVTEAFF - - TRBJ1-1 TRBV7-2
TGTGCCAGCAGCTTGAATGGAGGTGGTGAAAAACTGTTTTTT CASSLNGGGEKLFF - - TRBJ1-4 TRBV7-9
TGTGCCTGGATACAGGGGGCAGGGTACGAGCAGTACTTC CAWIQGAGYEQYF - TRBD1 TRBJ2-7 TRBV30
TGTGCCACTTGCAGACACTTCTCTGGGGCCAACGTCCTGACTTTC CATCRHFSGANVLTF many - TRBJ2-6 TRBV6-5
TGTGCCAGCAGCTTTTCCGGGACGGCAGTTGGGACCCAGTACTTC CASSFSGTAVGTQYF - - TRBJ2-5 TRBV7-2
TGTGCCAGCAGCTTCACCCAAGATCAGCCCCAGCATTTT CASSFTQDQPQHF few - TRBJ1-5 TRBV7-2
TGTGCCAGCAGCGAAGGACTAGCGGGCATAGGGACCCAGTACTTC CASSEGLAGIGTQYF many TRBD2 TRBJ2-5 TRBV14
TGCGCCAGCAGCTTGCAAACAGAGACCTACGAGCAGTACTTC CASSLQTETYEQYF - - TRBJ2-7 TRBV5-1
TGCGCCAGCAGCCAAGTCGTTCCACAAGAGACCCAGTACTTC CASSQVVPQETQYF - - TRBJ2-5 TRBV4-1
TGCGCCAGCAGCCCCGGGGGGCAATACAATGAGCAGTTCTTC CASSPGGQYNEQFF - - TRBJ2-1 TRBV5-1
TGTGCCAGCAGCCGGGACAGGGAAGAGACCCAGTACTTC CASSRDREETQYF many TRBD1 TRBJ2-5 TRBV7-2
TGTGCCAGCAGCCGTGCTGGACCCGGGACTGGGCCCTACGAGCAGTACTTC CASSRAGPGTGPYEQYF - - TRBJ2-7 TRBV7-6
TGCAGCGTTGGGACAGGACTCTCTGGGGCCAACGTCCTGACTTTC CSVGTGLSGANVLTF few TRBD1 TRBJ2-6 TRBV29-1
TGTGCCAGCTCACGGGACAGGGGAGATTCACCCCTCCACTTT CASSRDRGDSPLHF - TRBD1 TRBJ1-6 TRBV18
TGTGCCAGCAGGCCTACTAGCGGGGGGGCCTACGAGCAGTACTTC CASRPTSGGAYEQYF few TRBD2 TRBJ2-7 TRBV7-9
TGTGCCAGCAGCCGGGGAGGGGGTTGGACTGAAGCTTTCTTT CASSRGGGWTEAFF few - TRBJ1-1 TRBV7-2
TGTGCCTGGAGTTTATCAGATACGCAGTATTTT CAWSLSDTQYF - - TRBJ2-3 TRBV30
TGCGCCAGCAAGGGGTCAGAGGGGAATGAGCAGTTCTTC CASKGSEGNEQFF - - TRBJ2-1 TRBV5-1
TGCAGTGCTAAACGGCAGGGGGCGGACACTGAAGCTTTCTTT CSAKRQGADTEAFF many TRBD1 TRBJ1-1 TRBV20-1
TGCAGTACCAAAGCTGGGACAGGGCGCACAGATACGCAGTATTTT CSTKAGTGRTDTQYF - TRBD1 TRBJ2-3 TRBV20-1
TGTGCCAGCAGCTTGGAATTAGGATTTAACTATGGCTACACCTTC CASSLELGFNYGYTF - - TRBJ1-2 TRBV7-2
TGCAGTGCCATAATTCCTCCCGGACGCTTCAATGAGCAGTTCTTC CSAIIPPGRFNEQFF few - TRBJ2-1 TRBV20-1
TGCAGTGCTAGGATCCTGGGCGGGGAGACCCAGTACTTC CSARILGGETQYF - - TRBJ2-5 TRBV20-1